This T cell receptor (beta chain) was recorded in a study of OX40 agonist ivuxolimab in advanced cancers. Study details: People in dose escalation had one of these cancers: hepatocellular carcinoma, melanoma, renal cell or head and neck cancer.

V was clipped by 5 bases and J by 5 bases, with 18 bases between them. Germline V gene sequence: CDR1 MNHEY, CDR2 SVGAGI. There are 15 residues in the CDR3. Libraries were prepared by immunoSEQ multiplex PCR; TCRdb keeps only in-frame clonotypes and omits some of them. This sample carries tens of thousands of clones, approximately 91% of them seen once, and the ten largest clones take 0.27%. The material sequenced was CD4+ or CD8+ T cells sorted from blood, taken in a trial of the OX40 agonist ivuxolimab. This chain uses TRBV6-5 with TRBJ1-2; no definite D call. The source is an adult with an advanced solid tumor such as melanoma, head and neck, liver or kidney cancer. Written as DNA, the CDR3 is TGTGCCAGCAGTACCTTTCGGACGGATTCGTATGGCTACACCTTC. This encodes CASSTFRTDSYGYTF.